A single sample gave rise to the 23 T cell receptor beta chains below, sequenced in a study of T cell responses to AZD1222 COVID-19 vaccine (dated by TCRdb to the early 2020s). The library was generated by the immunoSEQ multiplex PCR assay. Held by TCRdb, this immuneACCESS table contains in-frame sequences only and omits some clones. Under half of the omission traces to an unresolved V gene where checked; the cause of the rest is unknown. The sample profile shows tens of thousands of clones; roughly 92% of them were found once. The ten largest clonotypes hold roughly 3.1% of the sample. Sample time point, as interpreted from the label and publication: about 28 days (+/-7) after the second vaccine dose. The sample consisted of peripheral blood, taken 28 days after the second AZD1222 dose. These receptors were collected from an adult who received the AZD1222 COVID-19 vaccine.

The chain carries TRBV5-4 and TRBJ2-1, with TRBD2 identical over 7 bases. Germline values: CDR1 SGHNT, CDR2 YYREEE (reference sequence). The V and J ends lost 4 bases and 0 bases, in that order; junction bases with no gene match: 10. CDR3 length: 17 residues. The CDR3 is CASSPLGAGNSYNEQFF. CDR3 in DNA: TGTGCCAGCAGCCCTCTGGGAGCGGGGAACTCCTACAATGAGCAGTTCTTC.

This chain links TRBV12-3 or TRBV12-4 with TRBJ2-3; 8 bases align to TRBD1. This CDR3 has 13 residues. V was pared by 6 bases and J by 1 base, with 0 bases of the junction left unmatched. The CDR3 loop reads CASRGQGTDTQYF. For the CDR3, the DNA is TGTGCCAGCAGGGGACAGGGCACAGATACGCAGTATTTT.

The J gene is TRBJ2-5, the V gene TRBV7-9, with D maybe TRBD1 (6 bases). This CDR3 spans 14 amino acids. Trimming removed 3 bases from V and 4 bases from J, with 12 bases in between. Germline V gives CDR1 SEHNR, CDR2 FQNEAQ (reference sequence). The CDR3 spells CASSFSGVAETQYF. The CDR3 DNA sequence: TGTGCCAGCAGCTTCTCAGGGGTTGCAGAGACCCAGTACTTC.

The rearrangement joins TRBV7-3 to TRBJ1-1; tentatively, D is TRBD1 (5 bases). Between the trimmed V and J ends, which lost 1 base and 4 bases, there was a span of 10 bases. From germline, CDR1 is SGHTA and CDR2 FQGTGA. The CDR3 has 14 residues. The CDR3 here is CASSLMGGGTEAFF. DNA of the CDR3: TGTGCCAGCAGCTTAATGGGGGGAGGCACTGAAGCTTTCTTT.

The gene calls are TRBV4-1 and TRBJ1-2; unclear D gene. The CDR3 is 13 amino acids. Trimming took 0 bases from V and 8 from J, leaving 10 bases between them. CDR1 and CDR2 from the germline V gene are MGHRA and YSYEKL. The CDR3 coding sequence is TGCGCCAGCAGCCAAGATAACCGGGGAGGCTACACCTTC. Residues: CASSQDNRGGYTF.

V gene TRBV18 combines with J gene TRBJ2-3; 7 bases are a match to TRBD2. The CDR3 runs to 14 residues. Germline trimming cut 6 bases from V and 4 bases from J; bases unmatched to any gene: 7. Germline V lookup: CDR1 KGHSH, CDR2 LQKENI. The CDR3 spells CASSPSGGADTQYF. CDR3 coding DNA: TGTGCCAGCTCCCCAAGTGGGGGGGCAGATACGCAGTATTTT.

This sequence joins TRBV27 and TRBJ2-5; D possibly corresponds to TRBD1 (6 bases). V lost 6 bases, J lost 13 bases, and 15 bases lay in between. Germline values: CDR1 MNHEY, CDR2 SMNVEV (reference sequence). The CDR3 is 11 residues long. CDR3 coding DNA: TGTGCCAGCAGCTTGGGGGCAGGCTTGTACTTC. This codes for CASSLGAGLYF.

This chain uses TRBV4-3 with TRBJ2-2; D not resolved. CDR3 length: 15 residues. Germline V gene data show CDR1 as LGHNA and CDR2 as YSLEER. Trimming cost V 0 bases and J 1 base, with 6 bases left between them. CDR3 loop: CASSQEVGNTGELFF. The CDR3 DNA is TGCGCCAGCAGCCAAGAAGTGGGGAACACCGGGGAGCTGTTTTTT.

This clone appeared a few times. The chain links TRBV19 to TRBJ1-4; D might be TRBD1 (6 bases). This CDR3 has 14 residues. Trimming left V 4 bases short and J 7 bases short, with 13 bases between. Germline CDR1 reads LNHDA; CDR2 reads SQIVND (reference sequence). CDR3 DNA sequence: TGTGCCAGTAGTACGTGGACAGAGTCTGAAAAACTGTTTTTT. Protein: CASSTWTESEKLFF.

This sequence joins TRBV30 and TRBJ1-1; D unresolved. Trimming removed 0 bases from V and 4 bases from J, with 9 bases in between. The CDR3 totals 13 residues. Germline V gene sequence: CDR1 GTSNPN, CDR2 SVGIG (reference sequence). The CDR3 DNA reads as TGTGCCTGGAGTGTACGATGGGGCACTGAAGCTTTCTTT. Amino acid sequence: CAWSVRWGTEAFF. Looking up the rest from reference TRBV30 and TRBJ1-1 gives the full variable domain: SQTIHQWPATLVQPVGSPLSLECTVEGTSNPNLYWYRQAAGRGLQLLFYSVGIGQISSEVPQNLSASRPQDRQFILSSKKLLLSDSGFYLCAWSVRWGTEAFFGQGTRLTVV.

This chain connects TRBV2 to TRBJ2-3; a weak D match, TRBD1 (6 bases). CDR1 and CDR2 (germline): SNHLY, FYNNEI. V was cut by 8 bases and J by 0 bases, with 12 bases left in between. The length of the CDR3 is 14 residues. As DNA, the CDR3 is TGTGCCAGCGCCGGGGACATTAGCACAGATACGCAGTATTTT. Translation gives CASAGDISTDTQYF.

This rearrangement joins TRBV6-6 to TRBJ1-2; D perhaps matches TRBD1 (6 bases). The V end lost 4 bases, the J end lost 3 bases, and 9 bases lay between the germline ends. The CDR3 length is 13 residues. Germline V gives CDR1 MNHNY, CDR2 SVGAGI (reference sequence). CDR3 sequence: CASSSGDDYGYTF. The CDR3 nucleotides are TGTGCCAGCAGTTCAGGGGATGACTATGGCTACACCTTC.

The chain recombines TRBV20-1 with TRBJ1-2; 7 bases match TRBD1. V shed 3 bases and J 8 bases; nucleotides not matched to a gene: 15. The CDR3 runs to 15 residues. Germline V gene lookup returns CDR1 DFQATT and CDR2 SNEGSKA (reference sequence). The CDR3 nucleotides read TGCAGTGCTAGTCCCAAACTCCAGGGAGGGGGCGGCTACACCTTC. Translating gives CSASPKLQGGGGYTF.

The chain carries TRBV7-8 and TRBJ2-4, with 7 bases matching TRBD2. This CDR3 is 13 amino acids long. Germline V lookup: CDR1 SGHVS, CDR2 FQNEAQ. With V trimmed by 7 bases and J by 8 bases, 8 bases remained unmatched. DNA for the CDR3: TGTGCCAGCACCACGGTGGGGAGGGACATTCAGTACTTC. Its protein product is CASTTVGRDIQYF.

The chain combines TRBV4-1 with TRBJ2-7; a possible D gene is TRBD2 (5 bases). With 4 bases removed from V and 2 bases from J, the gap between germline ends came to 18 bases. This CDR3 is built from 16 residues. The germline V gene encodes CDR1 MGHRA and CDR2 YSYEKL. CDR3: CASSRRPKDLPYEQYF. CDR3 coding DNA: TGCGCCAGCAGCCGCCGGCCCAAGGACTTACCCTACGAGCAGTACTTC.

The chain recombines TRBV20-1 with TRBJ1-5; tentative D call: TRBD1 (5 bases). The V end lost 3 bases, the J end lost 5 bases, and 17 bases lay between the germline ends. The CDR3 sequence is 15 residues long. In germline, CDR1 is DFQATT, CDR2 SNEGSKA (reference sequence). This CDR3 is CSASKGWGEDQPQHF. CDR3 in DNA: TGCAGTGCTAGTAAGGGTTGGGGGGAAGATCAGCCCCAGCATTTT.

The V and J genes are TRBV11-2 and TRBJ2-5; 8 nucleotides agree with TRBD1. V lost 4 bases, J lost 5 bases, and 12 bases stayed unmatched. Germline V gives CDR1 SGHAT, CDR2 FQNNGV. The CDR3 has 16 amino acids. The CDR3 spells CASSSTGTGLGETQYF. For the CDR3, the DNA is TGTGCCAGCAGCTCCACAGGGACAGGCCTAGGGGAGACCCAGTACTTC.

This chain links TRBV12-3 or TRBV12-4 with TRBJ1-3, with D uncertain. The CDR3 loop spans 13 amino acids. The V gene lost 3 bases and the J gene lost 4 bases, with 7 bases spanning the gap. The CDR3 nucleotides are TGTGCCAGCAGTTTGTTCAGGGGAAACACCATATATTTT. Its translation is CASSLFRGNTIYF.

J is TRBJ2-1 and V is TRBV5-1, with 13 nucleotides matching TRBD2. After removal of 0 bases from V and 4 bases from J, the junction contained 1 base not matched to a gene. The CDR3 spans 16 residues. The germline V gene encodes CDR1 SGHRS and CDR2 YFSETQ. The CDR3 region has the DNA TGCGCCAGCAGCTTGGCGGGACTAGCGGGGTACAATGAGCAGTTCTTC. Amino acids: CASSLAGLAGYNEQFF. The variable domain in full, with the rest retrieved from reference TRBV5-1 and TRBJ2-1, is KAGVTQTPRYLIKTRGQQVTLSCSPISGHRSVSWYQQTPGQGLQFLFEYFSETQRNKGNFPGRFSGRQFSNSRSEMNVSTLELGDSALYLCASSLAGLAGYNEQFFGPGTRLTVL.

In DNA form, the CDR3 reads TGTGCCAGCAGTCCCGGGACCCCTTATAATTCACCCCTCCACTTT. It yields the protein CASSPGTPYNSPLHF. The V gene is TRBV28, the J gene TRBJ1-6; D is perhaps TRBD1 (5 bases). The ends were cut back, 5 bases at V and 4 bases at J, with 12 bases in the middle. This CDR3 region has 15 residues. In germline, CDR1 is MDHEN, CDR2 SYDVKM. The full variable domain, its missing parts supplied by reference TRBV28 and TRBJ1-6, is DVKVTQSSRYLVKRTGEKVFLECVQDMDHENMFWYRQDPGLGLRLIYFSYDVKMKEKGDIPEGYSVSREKKERFSLILESASTNQTSMYLCASSPGTPYNSPLHFGNGTRLTVT.

This clone was seen once. The rearrangement links TRBV7-2 to TRBJ2-3, with 7 bases identical to TRBD2. V shed 5 bases and J 0 bases; nucleotides not matched to a gene: 14. The CDR3 totals 18 residues. Looked up from germline, CDR1 is SGHTA and CDR2 is FQGNSA. The CDR3 sequence is CASSLNSLTSLSTDTQYF. The CDR3 DNA reads as TGTGCCAGCAGCCTCAATTCCCTGACTAGCCTTAGCACAGATACGCAGTATTTT.

CDR3 amino acids: CSASSDTYTDTQYF. Written as DNA, the CDR3 is TGCAGTGCTAGTTCGGACACTTACACAGATACGCAGTATTTT. The rearrangement joins TRBV20-1 to TRBJ2-3; possible D gene TRBD1, 5 bases. Trimming pared 3 bases from V and 2 bases from J, leaving 12 bases between. This CDR3 region has 14 residues. The germline CDR1 and CDR2 sequences are DFQATT and SNEGSKA (reference sequence).

The rearrangement joins TRBV7-2 to TRBJ2-2; a possible D gene is TRBD1 (5 bases). This CDR3 region has 16 residues. Germline assignment: CDR1 SGHTA and CDR2 FQGNSA. The V end lost 4 bases, the J end lost 0 bases, and 12 bases lay between the germline ends. DNA for the CDR3: TGTGCCAGCAGCTCCCCAGCAGGGTCGAACACCGGGGAGCTGTTTTTT. It specifies CASSSPAGSNTGELFF.